The text below deals with one T cell receptor (beta chain). Its antigen is not identified. The data originate from a study of chemoradiotherapy in HPV16-positive cancers. At the level of the study: Candidate HPV-specific T-cell clones and common TCR motifs came from functional assays in a couple of HPV16-positive patients.

Here immunoSEQ multiplex PCR was the method, and the copy in TCRdb shows in-frame clones only, minus some. The table includes roughly 14,000 clones, roughly nine tenths detected once. V shed 1 base and J shed 2 bases, with 11 bases lying between them. Germline V gives CDR1 MGHRA, CDR2 YSYEKL. The CDR3 is made up of 15 amino acids. General study results and limits: Only a couple of HPV16-positive patients supplied the functional HPV-specificity definition. During treatment, candidate HPV-specific clones and E7-related motifs expanded in tumor.

The V call is TRBV4-1, the J call TRBJ1-2, with D possibly matching TRBD1 (5 bases). The specimen comprised tumor tissue, sampled from a patient who underwent chemoradiotherapy. The sequence derives from a human donor with HPV-associated anogenital cancer. The CDR3 DNA reads as TGCGCCAGCAGCCAAGTAACAGGACTGAACTATGGCTACACCTTC. It translates to CASSQVTGLNYGYTF.